One and the same sample provided the 32 T cell receptor beta chains below, sequenced in a study of a mutant IDH1 vaccine in newly diagnosed glioma. Described time point: week 11, during vaccination. Vaccine doses each comprised 300 ug of mutant IDH1 20-mer peptide, with topical imiquimod. These receptors have no known antigen. Some clones are missing from TCRdb's copy, which holds only in-frame ones; the method was immunoSEQ multiplex PCR. Of about 62,000 clones in the sample, around 91% were seen once. The specimen was PBMCs, collected from a glioma patient whose treatment included an IDH1 peptide vaccine. Receptors were obtained from a middle-aged man with glioma.

The chain combines TRBV7-3 with TRBJ2-3; D remains unclear. The CDR3 covers 12 residues. Per the germline V gene, CDR1 is SGHTA and CDR2 is FQGTGA. Trimming pared 4 bases from V and 4 bases from J, leaving 6 bases between. For the CDR3, the DNA is TGTGCCAGCAGCTACTCTTCAGATACGCAGTATTTT. Translating gives CASSYSSDTQYF. The entire variable domain, with the rest obtained from reference TRBV7-3 and TRBJ2-3, is as follows: GAGVSQTPSNKVTEKGKYVELRCDPISGHTALYWYRQSLGQGPEFLIYFQGTGAADDSGLPNDRFFAVRPEGSVSTLKIQRTERGDSAVYLCASSYSSDTQYFGPGTRLTVL.

The chain recombines TRBV7-9 with TRBJ1-6; D is uncertain. V was trimmed by 7 bases and J by 7 bases, leaving 14 bases between them. The CDR3 length is 14 residues. Germline CDR1 and CDR2: SEHNR and FQNEAQ (reference sequence). CDR3 sequence: CASIPAKSNSPLHF. The CDR3 DNA is TGTGCCAGCATCCCGGCAAAATCCAATTCACCCCTCCACTTT.

This chain links TRBV6-6 with TRBJ1-4; no clear D gene. This CDR3 is built from 14 residues. Per the germline V gene, CDR1 is MNHNY and CDR2 is SVGAGI (reference sequence). V lost 7 bases to trimming and J lost 0 bases, with 9 bases between them. CDR3 in DNA: TGTGCCAGCACCCGAGACCCAACTAATGAAAAACTGTTTTTT. It translates to CASTRDPTNEKLFF.

The CDR3: CASTLTAGNTGELFF. The DNA for the CDR3 is TGCGCCAGCACCCTGACAGCCGGGAACACCGGGGAGCTGTTTTTT. This chain uses TRBV5-1 with TRBJ2-2; TRBD1 might be the D (5 bases). Trimming removed 6 bases at V and 1 base at J, with 13 bases between. This CDR3 comprises 15 residues. CDR1 SGHRS and CDR2 YFSETQ come from the germline V gene.

The chain is built from TRBV11-1 and TRBJ2-2; 7 nucleotides line up with TRBD1. The CDR3 sequence is 16 residues long. V shed 5 bases and J 1 base; nucleotides not matched to a gene: 7. Germline V gene data show CDR1 as SGHAT and CDR2 as FQDESV (reference sequence). The CDR3 DNA reads TGTGCCAGCAGCCGGACGAGGGGGCAGAACACCGGGGAGCTGTTTTTT. It yields the protein CASSRTRGQNTGELFF. Combining the CDR3 with reference TRBV11-1 and TRBJ2-2 gives the whole variable domain EAEVAQSPRYKITEKSQAVAFWCDPISGHATLYWYRQILGQGPELLVQFQDESVVDDSQLPKDRFSAERLKGVDSTLKIQPAELGDSAMYLCASSRTRGQNTGELFFGEGSRLTVL.

The chain is built from TRBV29-1 and TRBJ2-3; the D gene could be TRBD1 or TRBD2 (5 bases each). The germline CDR1 and CDR2 sequences are SQVTM and ANQGSEA. The CDR3 length is 12 residues. V was shortened by 3 bases and J by 4 bases, with 8 bases between the two germline ends. Here the CDR3 reads CSVDTGPDTQYF. The DNA for the CDR3 is TGCAGCGTTGATACGGGGCCAGATACGCAGTATTTT.

The chain has TRBV6-1 and TRBJ1-1, with D perhaps matching TRBD1 (5 bases). Germline-derived CDR1 and CDR2 are MNHNS and SASEGT. This CDR3 spans 15 amino acids. V lost 8 bases and J 5 bases, leaving 21 bases between the germline ends. This CDR3 is CASENSGTLGTEAFF. The CDR3 DNA follows: TGTGCCAGCGAAAATTCCGGGACCCTGGGAACTGAAGCTTTCTTT.

The chain carries TRBV25-1 and TRBJ1-3, with D hard to call. CDR1 and CDR2 (germline): MGHDK, SYGVNS. The CDR3 is made up of 12 amino acids. V was trimmed by 5 bases and J by 4 bases, leaving 6 bases between them. CDR3 in amino acids: CASSRLGNTIYF. In nucleotides, the CDR3 is TGTGCCAGCAGTCGCCTCGGAAACACCATATATTTT.

The V gene is TRBV11-2, the J gene TRBJ2-7; 9 nucleotides align to TRBD1. J lost 6 bases, V lost 4 bases, and 10 bases had no gene match. The CDR3 contains 15 residues. CDR1 is SGHAT and CDR2 is FQNNGV in the germline V gene. For the CDR3, the DNA is TGTGCCAGCAGCTCCGGGACAGGGTTCGGCGGCGAGCAGTACGTC. Its translation: CASSSGTGFGGEQYV.

This clone came up once. This sequence joins TRBV27 and TRBJ1-2; 8 bases are a match to TRBD1. This CDR3 contains 18 residues. CDR1 and CDR2 (germline): MNHEY, SMNVEV (reference sequence). Germline trimming cut 5 bases from V and 14 bases from J; bases unmatched to any gene: 28. For the CDR3, the DNA is TGTGCCAGCAGTCCAGGGGGGGGACAGGTCCTGAGGACCCCTCGGAGTACCTTC. It yields the protein CASSPGGGQVLRTPRSTF.

The chain employs TRBV2 and TRBJ2-3; 11 nucleotides line up with TRBD2. Trimming removed 8 bases from V and 0 bases from J; junction bases left unmatched: 4. This CDR3 is built from 15 residues. Germline V gene sequence: CDR1 SNHLY, CDR2 FYNNEI. This CDR3 is CASGGLAGSTDTQYF. The CDR3 bases are TGTGCCAGCGGAGGACTAGCGGGCAGCACAGATACGCAGTATTTT. Full variable domain (outside the CDR3, taken from reference TRBV2 and TRBJ2-3): EPEVTQTPSHQVTQMGQEVILRCVPISNHLYFYWYRQILGQKVEFLVSFYNNEISEKSEIFDDQFSVERPDGSNFTLKIRSTKLEDSAMYFCASGGLAGSTDTQYFGPGTRLTVL.

The chain joins TRBV5-4 to TRBJ2-3; 11 bases map to TRBD2. The CDR3 runs to 16 residues. V was pared by 5 bases and J by 0 bases, with 5 bases of the junction left unmatched. Germline CDR1 is SGHNT and CDR2 is YYREEE (reference sequence). CDR3 loop: CASSPTSGGSTDTQYF. For the CDR3, the DNA is TGTGCCAGCAGTCCTACTAGCGGGGGTAGCACAGATACGCAGTATTTT. The complete variable domain, with remaining parts taken from reference TRBV5-4 and TRBJ2-3, reads ETGVTQSPTHLIKTRGQQVTLRCSSQSGHNTVSWYQQALGQGPQFIFQYYREEENGRGNFPPRFSGLQFPNYSSELNVNALELDDSALYLCASSPTSGGSTDTQYFGPGTRLTVL.

The J gene is TRBJ2-7, the V gene TRBV28; 8 bases are shared with TRBD1. The CDR3 extends over 15 amino acids. V was pared by 7 bases and J by 0 bases, with 8 bases of the junction left unmatched. Germline V lookup: CDR1 MDHEN, CDR2 SYDVKM. As DNA, the CDR3 is TGTGCCAGCATTGGACAGGGATACAGCTCCTACGAGCAGTACGTC. It is translated as CASIGQGYSSYEQYV.

The gene calls are TRBV15 and TRBJ2-4, with 8 bases aligning to TRBD1. V shed 5 bases and J 0 bases; nucleotides not matched to a gene: 6. The V gene's germline CDR1 is LNHNV and CDR2 YYDKDF (reference sequence). The CDR3 covers 16 residues. The CDR3: CATSRGQGVAKNIQYF. DNA for the CDR3: TGTGCCACCAGCCGAGGACAGGGAGTAGCCAAAAACATTCAGTACTTC. The entire variable domain, with the rest obtained from reference TRBV15 and TRBJ2-4, is as follows: DAMVIQNPRYQVTQFGKPVTLSCSQTLNHNVMYWYQQKSSQAPKLLFHYYDKDFNNEADTPDNFQSRRPNTSFCFLDIRSPGLGDTAMYLCATSRGQGVAKNIQYFGAGTRLSVL.

The chain combines TRBV6-5 with TRBJ1-5; D gene unclear. V was shortened by 0 bases and J by 4 bases, with 10 bases between the two germline ends. The CDR3 runs to 15 residues. Germline CDR1 reads MNHEY; CDR2 reads SVGAGI. The CDR3: CASSYSGAPNQPQHF. The CDR3, as DNA: TGTGCCAGCAGTTACTCGGGTGCTCCGAATCAGCCCCAGCATTTT.

The chain combines TRBV10-1 with TRBJ1-5; D may be TRBD1 (6 bases). This CDR3 is built from 18 residues. With 2 bases removed from V and 3 bases from J, the gap between germline ends came to 20 bases. Looked up from germline, CDR1 is WNHNN and CDR2 is SYGVQD (reference sequence). CDR3 nucleotides: TGCGCCAGCAGTGAGCGTGCAGGGGAGGGTTGCAACAATCAGCCCCAGCATTTT. This codes for CASSERAGEGCNNQPQHF.

The chain carries TRBV15 and TRBJ2-1; D remains unclear. The CDR3 contains 15 residues. From germline, CDR1 is LNHNV and CDR2 YYDKDF (reference sequence). The V and J ends lost 1 base and 7 bases respectively, with 14 bases between them. Here the CDR3 reads CATSRVLGPRNEQFF. The CDR3, as DNA: TGTGCCACCAGCAGAGTTCTAGGGCCGAGGAATGAGCAGTTCTTC. Variable domain in full (rest from reference TRBV15 and TRBJ2-1): DAMVIQNPRYQVTQFGKPVTLSCSQTLNHNVMYWYQQKSSQAPKLLFHYYDKDFNNEADTPDNFQSRRPNTSFCFLDIRSPGLGDTAMYLCATSRVLGPRNEQFFGPGTRLTVL.

The chain employs TRBV4-1 and TRBJ1-1, with D unresolved. The CDR3 has 15 amino acids. Trimming took 5 bases from V and 1 from J, leaving 14 bases between them. Germline loops: CDR1 MGHRA, CDR2 YSYEKL. CDR3 residues: CASSFRGNQNTEAFF. As DNA, the CDR3 is TGCGCCAGCAGCTTCCGAGGTAACCAGAACACTGAAGCTTTCTTT.

The chain has TRBV25-1 and TRBJ2-1; 8 bases fit TRBD1. Trimming took 8 bases from V and 1 from J; bases not matched to a gene: 7. This CDR3 spans 15 amino acids. Germline values: CDR1 MGHDK, CDR2 SYGVNS. The CDR3 nucleotides are TGTGCCAGCCAAGACAGGGGACGGTCCTACAATGAGCAGTTCTTC. It translates to CASQDRGRSYNEQFF.

The chain couples TRBV7-2 to TRBJ2-7; no definite D call. V lost 5 bases and J lost 0, with 11 bases in between. CDR3 length: 14 amino acids. Germline loops: CDR1 SGHTA, CDR2 FQGNSA. The CDR3, as DNA: TGTGCCAGCAGCCCCGACGGGTTCTCCTACGAGCAGTACTTC. This gives the protein CASSPDGFSYEQYF.

This clone came up once. This rearrangement joins TRBV6-4 to TRBJ2-6; no definite D call. The germline V and J ends were trimmed by 3 bases and 0 bases, with 3 bases remaining between them. The CDR3 contains 14 residues. Germline V lookup: CDR1 MRHNA, CDR2 SNTAGT. The CDR3 nucleotides are TGTGCCAGCAGTGAGGTCTCTGGGGCCAACGTCCTGACTTTC. It encodes CASSEVSGANVLTF.

This chain uses TRBV2 with TRBJ1-5, with D possibly being TRBD1 (5 bases). Germline lookup yields CDR1 SNHLY and CDR2 FYNNEI. CDR3 length equals 14 residues. The V end lost 6 bases, the J end lost 6 bases, and 15 bases lay between the germline ends. This CDR3 reads CASRMDTPGQPQHF. The CDR3 DNA is TGTGCCAGCAGGATGGACACCCCGGGTCAGCCCCAGCATTTT.

V gene TRBV2 combines with J gene TRBJ2-3; D may be TRBD1 (6 bases). The CDR3 is 14 amino acids. Germline assignment: CDR1 SNHLY and CDR2 FYNNEI. V lost 5 bases and J 0 bases, leaving 9 bases between the germline ends. The CDR3 sequence is CASSWDISTDTQYF. For the CDR3, the DNA is TGTGCCAGCAGTTGGGACATTAGCACAGATACGCAGTATTTT.

The V gene is TRBV5-4, the J gene TRBJ1-1; D ambiguous. In germline, CDR1 is SGHNT, CDR2 YYREEE (reference sequence). The CDR3 length is 15 residues. V lost 5 bases and J 4 bases, leaving 18 bases between the germline ends. CDR3 region: CASSIPNVVSTEAFF. DNA of the CDR3: TGTGCCAGCAGTATCCCGAACGTGGTGAGCACTGAAGCTTTCTTT.

This clone was counted between two and nine times. The chain joins TRBV6-1 to TRBJ1-3; D gene ambiguous. This CDR3 spans 13 amino acids. Trimming pared 4 bases from V and 6 bases from J, leaving 10 bases between. In germline, CDR1 is MNHNS, CDR2 SASEGT. The CDR3 spells CASSAGAENTIYF. As DNA, the CDR3 is TGTGCCAGCAGTGCCGGCGCTGAAAACACCATATATTTT.

This clone was seen just once. The DNA of the CDR3 is TGTGCCATCGCCGTCCGGGGTCCCTCCTACGAGCAGTACGTC. Protein product: CAIAVRGPSYEQYV. The chain couples TRBV10-3 to TRBJ2-7; weak D call: TRBD2 (5 bases). The germline gives CDR1 ENHRY, CDR2 SYGVKD. This CDR3 contains 14 residues. V was cut by 8 bases and J by 0 bases, with 14 bases left in between.

This chain joins TRBV6-1 and TRBJ2-7, with D uncertain. CDR3 size: 11 residues. The germline V and J ends were trimmed by 4 bases and 3 bases, with 4 bases remaining between them. The germline V gene encodes CDR1 MNHNS and CDR2 SASEGT. CDR3 bases: TGTGCCAGCAGTGGGAACTACGAGCAGTACTTC. This translates into CASSGNYEQYF.

The chain combines TRBV5-1 with TRBJ2-1, with a possible D match to TRBD1 (5 bases). Trimming left V 4 bases short and J 3 bases short, with 20 bases between. Germline CDR1 and CDR2: SGHRS and YFSETQ. The CDR3 is 17 amino acids. CDR3 protein: CASSLRVQNSGYNEQFF. The CDR3 DNA is TGCGCCAGCAGCCTCAGGGTTCAAAATTCGGGCTACAATGAGCAGTTCTTC.

This clone has just a few counts. The chain carries TRBV30 and TRBJ1-1, with D maybe TRBD1 (6 bases). Germline V gives CDR1 GTSNPN, CDR2 SVGIG (reference sequence). The CDR3 sequence is 12 residues long. The V gene lost 3 bases and the J gene lost 12 bases, with 17 bases spanning the gap. CDR3 DNA: TGTGCCTGGAGGGAGCCGGGGGCGTCGACTTTCTTT. It yields the protein CAWREPGASTFF. The full variable domain, rest sourced from reference TRBV30 and TRBJ1-1, is SQTIHQWPATLVQPVGSPLSLECTVEGTSNPNLYWYRQAAGRGLQLLFYSVGIGQISSEVPQNLSASRPQDRQFILSSKKLLLSDSGFYLCAWREPGASTFFGQGTRLTVV.

This chain links TRBV5-1 with TRBJ1-6; D perhaps matches TRBD1 (5 bases). The CDR3 has 15 amino acids. Germline V gene lookup returns CDR1 SGHRS and CDR2 YFSETQ. With 2 bases removed from V and 10 bases from J, the gap between germline ends came to 16 bases. CDR3 DNA: TGCGCCAGCAGCTTCGAACCAGGAGGGGAGTCACCCCTCCACTTT. Translated, it gives CASSFEPGGESPLHF.

The rearrangement links TRBV4-3 to TRBJ2-1, with D possibly matching TRBD1 (6 bases). The V end was cut by 0 bases, the J end by 8 bases, with 14 bases between. The CDR3 is 15 amino acids. The germline V gene has CDR1 LGHNA and CDR2 YSLEER. CDR3 loop: CASSQDDRGSDEQFF. DNA for the CDR3: TGCGCCAGCAGCCAAGATGATAGGGGGTCAGATGAGCAGTTCTTC.

The chain employs TRBV7-3 and TRBJ2-1; maybe TRBD1 (6 bases). CDR3 length: 14 amino acids. Deletions cut 5 bases from V and 1 base from J, with 9 bases between. The germline gives CDR1 SGHTA, CDR2 FQGTGA. The CDR3 is CASSAQGSYNEQFF. The CDR3 bases are TGTGCCAGCAGCGCTCAGGGGTCCTACAATGAGCAGTTCTTC.